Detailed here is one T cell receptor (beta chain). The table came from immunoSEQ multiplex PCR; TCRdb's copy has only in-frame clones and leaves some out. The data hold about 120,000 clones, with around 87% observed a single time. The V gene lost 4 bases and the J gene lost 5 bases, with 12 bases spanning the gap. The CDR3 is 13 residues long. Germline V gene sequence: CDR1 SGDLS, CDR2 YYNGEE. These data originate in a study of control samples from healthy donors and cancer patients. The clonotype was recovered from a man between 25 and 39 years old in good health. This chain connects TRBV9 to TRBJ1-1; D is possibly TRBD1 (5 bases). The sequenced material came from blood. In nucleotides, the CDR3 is TGTGCCAGCAGCTTCAATCAGGGTACTGAAGCTTTCTTT. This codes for CASSFNQGTEAFF.